What follows are 28 T cell receptor beta chains derived from one specimen sequenced in a study of vaccination and CD4 T cells after COVID-19. The Oncomine TCR Beta short-read assay was applied to DNA of cultured CD4+ T cells. MiXCR was run by TCRdb on the PCR reads, yielding one entry per CDR3 protein. Of 20,000 to 25,000 distinct CDR3 sequences listed, about a third were seen once; the top ten hold around 8.6%. These receptors' antigens are unknown. Stated time point: late sampling 161 to 241 days after vaccination in a few convalescent patients. Stated treatment: approximately 9-day PBMC culture with coronavirus spike peptide pools or control peptides (ViraFEST assay). The specimen was CD4+ T cells from blood, cultured in vitro, collected about 7 months after SARS-CoV-2 vaccination. The receptor source for this set is a human donor who had recovered from COVID-19.

The chain is built from TRBV7-9 and TRBJ2-3; D is perhaps TRBD1 or TRBD2 (6 bases each). Germline CDR1 SEHNR, CDR2 FQNEAQ (reference sequence). Deletions cut 1 base from V and 2 bases from J, with 13 bases between. This CDR3 comprises 16 residues. CDR3 amino acids: CASSLGGWGATDTQYF. CDR3 nucleotide sequence: TGTGCCAGCAGCTTAGGCGGTTGGGGGGCCACAGATACGCAGTATTTT.

This clonotype has only a few counts. The rearrangement uses TRBV20-1 and TRBJ2-7; 8 nucleotides match TRBD2. V lost 6 bases, J lost 0 bases, and 7 bases stayed unmatched. The CDR3 loop spans 14 amino acids. CDR1 is DFQATT and CDR2 is SNEGSKA in the germline V gene (reference sequence). CDR3 nucleotide sequence: TGCAGTGCCGGGCGGGCGGGGGGCTCCTACGAGCAGTACTTC. Its protein product is CSAGRAGGSYEQYF.

The count of this clonotype is one. V and J are TRBV20-1 and TRBJ2-3, with 8 bases that match TRBD1. The CDR3 is 13 residues long. Germline CDR1 reads DFQATT; CDR2 reads SNEGSKA (reference sequence). The junction had 5 bases not matched to a gene; V was cut back by 6 bases and J by 3 bases. In DNA form, the CDR3 reads TGCAGTGCCCAACAGGGGGAAACAGATACGCAGTATTTT. Protein sequence: CSAQQGETDTQYF.

This chain links TRBV20-1 with TRBJ2-1, with D unresolved. Germline loops: CDR1 DFQATT, CDR2 SNEGSKA (reference sequence). Trimming pared 4 bases from V and 9 bases from J, leaving 13 bases between. CDR3 size: 12 residues. This CDR3 is CSAKRVGSEQFF. DNA of the CDR3: TGCAGTGCTAAGAGAGTAGGCAGTGAGCAGTTCTTC.

Relative to its sample, this clonotype is medium-sized. The rearrangement joins TRBV7-6 to TRBJ2-5; tentative D call: TRBD2 (6 bases). The germline CDR1 and CDR2 sequences are SGHVS and FNYEAQ. The V end lost 5 bases, the J end lost 1 base, and 8 bases lay between the germline ends. The CDR3 totals 13 residues. The CDR3, as DNA: TGTGCCAGCAGCGGGGACTTCCAAGAGACCCAGTACTTC. Translating it yields CASSGDFQETQYF.

The V gene is TRBV5-1, the J gene TRBJ1-5, with D possibly TRBD1 on 6 matching bases. The V end was cut by 7 bases, the J end by 4 bases, with 12 bases between. The V gene's germline CDR1 is SGHRS and CDR2 YFSETQ. This CDR3 is 13 amino acids long. Here the CDR3 DNA reads TGCGCCAGCGCGACAGGCAGGAATCAGCCCCAGCATTTT. Its translation: CASATGRNQPQHF.

This clonotype showed up just a few times. The gene calls are TRBV6-1 and TRBJ2-7; D is uncertain. In germline, CDR1 is MNHNS, CDR2 SASEGT. The CDR3 sequence is 14 residues long. V was clipped by 7 bases and J by 6 bases, with 19 bases between them. CDR3 bases: TGTGCCAGCACTTTCCAGGTGGGGTTGAGCGAGCAGTACTTC. Protein: CASTFQVGLSEQYF.

J is TRBJ2-7 and V is TRBV28; TRBD1 is a possible D gene (6 bases). Trimming took 5 bases from V and 1 from J, leaving 12 bases between them. Germline V gene lookup returns CDR1 MDHEN and CDR2 SYDVKM. CDR3 length: 14 amino acids. The CDR3, as DNA: TGTGCCAGCAGTGAGTCAGGGGCGTCCTACGAGCAGTACTTC. It encodes CASSESGASYEQYF. Looking up the rest from reference TRBV28 and TRBJ2-7 gives the full variable domain: DVKVTQSSRYLVKRTGEKVFLECVQDMDHENMFWYRQDPGLGLRLIYFSYDVKMKEKGDIPEGYSVSREKKERFSLILESASTNQTSMYLCASSESGASYEQYFGPGTRLTVT.

This clonotype turned up a few times. CDR3 nucleotides: TGTGCCACCAGCAGATCTACCGGGACGGCCCTCTCCTACGAGCAGTACTTC. Translating it yields CATSRSTGTALSYEQYF. This sequence joins TRBV15 and TRBJ2-7; the D call may be TRBD1 or TRBD2 (5 bases each). With 2 bases removed from V and 0 bases from J, the gap between germline ends came to 17 bases. This CDR3 spans 17 amino acids. Germline V gene sequence: CDR1 LNHNV, CDR2 YYDKDF (reference sequence).

The rearrangement links TRBV20-1 to TRBJ2-2, with 8 bases aligning to TRBD2. V trimming: 2 bases; J trimming: 4 bases; junction bases outside the gene matches: 3. The CDR3 has 14 amino acids. Per germline, CDR1 DFQATT and CDR2 SNEGSKA (reference sequence). CDR3 in amino acids: CSARSGSGTGELFF. Here the CDR3 DNA reads TGCAGTGCTAGAAGCGGGAGTGGCACCGGGGAGCTGTTTTTT.

The chain is built from TRBV28 and TRBJ2-5, with TRBD2 matching 16 bases. V gave up 2 bases and J gave up 5 bases; unmatched junction bases: 11. The CDR3 is made up of 19 amino acids. Per germline, CDR1 MDHEN and CDR2 SYDVKM. For the CDR3, the DNA is TGTGCCAGCAGTTTACATCTTCCGGGACTAGCGGGAGGGCCTGAGACCCAGTACTTC. It specifies CASSLHLPGLAGGPETQYF.

The chain recombines TRBV20-1 with TRBJ2-4; D gene uncertain. V was shortened by 0 bases and J by 2 bases, with 11 bases between the two germline ends. The V gene's germline CDR1 is DFQATT and CDR2 SNEGSKA (reference sequence). CDR3 length: 15 amino acids. The CDR3 loop is CSARDRARTKNIQYF. As DNA, the CDR3 is TGCAGTGCTAGAGACCGGGCTAGGACCAAAAACATTCAGTACTTC.

This clonotype came up a few times. The chain carries TRBV28 and TRBJ1-1, with D unclear. V shed 5 bases and J shed 2 bases, with 9 bases lying between them. This CDR3 comprises 13 residues. CDR1 is MDHEN and CDR2 is SYDVKM in the germline V gene. The CDR3 spells CASSEDYNTEAFF. The CDR3 bases are TGTGCCAGCAGTGAGGACTACAACACTGAAGCTTTCTTT.

This chain connects TRBV4-3 to TRBJ1-5, with a weak D call TRBD1 (6 bases). The CDR3 spans 17 residues. Germline CDR1 LGHNA, CDR2 YSLEER. Trimming stripped 0 bases from V and 5 bases from J, with 17 bases between. CDR3 loop: CASSQDIGGGAYQPQHF. CDR3 in DNA: TGCGCCAGCAGCCAAGATATCGGTGGGGGCGCCTATCAGCCCCAGCATTTT.

This clonotype was seen a few times. The V and J genes are TRBV7-9 and TRBJ1-1; 7 bases line up with TRBD1. The V segment lost 4 bases and the J segment 6 bases; nucleotides outside the gene matches: 8. Germline CDR1 reads SEHNR; CDR2 reads FQNEAQ (reference sequence). The CDR3 covers 14 residues. In DNA, the CDR3 is TGTGCCAGCAGCTCCACAGGGGATTCGCCTGAAGCTTTCTTT. Translated: CASSSTGDSPEAFF.

This chain links TRBV28 with TRBJ2-5; a weak D match, TRBD2 (7 bases). From germline, CDR1 is MDHEN and CDR2 SYDVKM. The V gene lost 2 bases and the J gene lost 7 bases, with 20 bases spanning the gap. This CDR3 is 16 amino acids long. The CDR3 sequence: CASSLPPGRGRGTQYF. In DNA, the CDR3 is TGTGCCAGCAGTTTACCCCCTGGGCGGGGGCGGGGGACCCAGTACTTC.

The chain combines TRBV28 with TRBJ1-6; D call uncertain. The CDR3 is made up of 14 amino acids. V was pared by 4 bases and J by 7 bases, with 11 bases between. Germline V lookup: CDR1 MDHEN, CDR2 SYDVKM. The CDR3: CASSSVRENSPLHF. The CDR3 DNA is TGTGCCAGCAGTTCTGTACGCGAAAATTCACCCCTCCACTTT.

This clonotype came up a few times. V usage is TRBV6-2 or TRBV6-3 and J usage is TRBJ2-5; no clear D gene. Germline CDR1 reads MNHEY; CDR2 reads SVGEGT. V was trimmed by 6 bases and J by 5 bases, leaving 19 bases between them. This CDR3 is 15 amino acids long. The CDR3 nucleotides read TGTGCCAGCAGCCGTGTTTCACTGAGCTTGGAGACCCAGTACTTC. Protein: CASSRVSLSLETQYF.

The J gene is TRBJ2-7, the V gene TRBV4-3; TRBD2 matches at 13 bases. V shed 0 bases and J 6 bases; nucleotides not matched to a gene: 2. Per the germline V gene, CDR1 is LGHNA and CDR2 is YSLEER. This CDR3 contains 15 residues. The CDR3 here is CASSQDWTSGGEQYF. The CDR3, as DNA: TGCGCCAGCAGCCAAGATTGGACTAGCGGGGGCGAGCAGTACTTC.

The chain joins TRBV6-5 to TRBJ1-5; 8 bases line up with TRBD1. CDR1 is MNHEY and CDR2 is SVGAGI in the germline V gene. The CDR3 totals 20 residues. V shed 2 bases, J shed 1 base, and the junction held 16 bases outside the gene matches. CDR3 residues: CASSYRPGQGPMGSNQPQHF. CDR3 bases: TGTGCCAGCAGTTACCGACCTGGACAGGGCCCTATGGGAAGCAATCAGCCCCAGCATTTT.

J is TRBJ2-1 and V is TRBV7-9; 12 nucleotides agree with TRBD2. Trimming removed 4 bases from V and 7 bases from J; junction bases left unmatched: 8. The length of the CDR3 is 16 residues. Germline V lookup: CDR1 SEHNR, CDR2 FQNEAQ (reference sequence). This CDR3 is CASSSGLAGSGNEQFF. The CDR3 DNA reads as TGTGCCAGCAGCTCAGGACTAGCGGGATCTGGGAATGAGCAGTTCTTC.

This clonotype was detected only a few times. CDR3 DNA: TGTGCCAGCAGCGTACAGAAGGGGGGCACAGATACGCAGTATTTT. Translated: CASSVQKGGTDTQYF. The gene calls are TRBV7-2 and TRBJ2-3; possibly TRBD1 for D (6 bases). Germline V gene lookup returns CDR1 SGHTA and CDR2 FQGNSA. Trimming removed 5 bases at V and 1 base at J, with 13 bases between. CDR3 length: 15 amino acids.

The chain employs TRBV6-2 or TRBV6-3 and TRBJ2-7; no clear D. Germline lookup yields CDR1 MNHEY and CDR2 SVGEGT. Trimming shortened V by 4 bases and J by 2 bases, and 6 bases separated the two germline ends. This CDR3 comprises 12 residues. The CDR3 reads CASSSSAYEQYF. The CDR3 nucleotides read TGTGCCAGCAGTTCCAGCGCCTACGAGCAGTACTTC.

The count of this clonotype is one. This rearrangement joins TRBV30 to TRBJ1-6; the D is unclear. V lost 1 base, J lost 7 bases, and 5 bases lay in between. CDR3 length: 12 amino acids. Germline V gene sequence: CDR1 GTSNPN, CDR2 SVGIG (reference sequence). The CDR3 sequence: CAWSDRNSPLHF. The CDR3 nucleotides are TGTGCCTGGAGTGACCGGAATTCACCCCTCCACTTT.

This chain links TRBV19 with TRBJ1-3; unclear D gene. Per germline, CDR1 LNHDA and CDR2 SQIVND (reference sequence). This CDR3 has 11 amino acids. The germline V and J ends were trimmed by 6 bases and 4 bases, with 4 bases remaining between them. The CDR3 is CASRSGNTIYF. In DNA form, the CDR3 reads TGTGCCAGTAGGTCGGGAAACACCATATATTTT. Combining the CDR3 with reference TRBV19 and TRBJ1-3 gives the whole variable domain DGGITQSPKYLFRKEGQNVTLSCEQNLNHDAMYWYRQDPGQGLRLIYYSQIVNDFQKGDIAEGYSVSREKKESFPLTVTSAQKNPTAFYLCASRSGNTIYFGEGSWLTVV.

V usage is TRBV6-5 and J usage is TRBJ2-7; TRBD2 aligns across 7 bases. Trimming cost V 4 bases and J 2 bases; bases outside gene matches: 11. Germline V gene lookup returns CDR1 MNHEY and CDR2 SVGAGI. The CDR3 covers 16 residues. CDR3 bases: TGTGCCAGCAGTTTTACATCTAGCGGTGAACCCTACGAGCAGTACTTC. Its translation is CASSFTSSGEPYEQYF.

This chain links TRBV5-1 with TRBJ2-5, with TRBD2 matching over 14 bases. The CDR3 loop spans 15 amino acids. The germline V gene encodes CDR1 SGHRS and CDR2 YFSETQ. The junction had 1 base not matched to a gene; V was cut back by 2 bases and J by 4 bases. CDR3 coding DNA: TGCGCCAGCAGCTTAGGACTAGCGGGAGGAGAGACCCAGTACTTC. Protein sequence: CASSLGLAGGETQYF. Full variable domain (remainder filled in from reference TRBV5-1 and TRBJ2-5): KAGVTQTPRYLIKTRGQQVTLSCSPISGHRSVSWYQQTPGQGLQFLFEYFSETQRNKGNFPGRFSGRQFSNSRSEMNVSTLELGDSALYLCASSLGLAGGETQYFGPGTRLLVL.

This clonotype occurred a few times. The chain joins TRBV28 to TRBJ2-5; D ambiguous. The CDR3 runs to 13 residues. Trimming left V 3 bases short and J 5 bases short, with 10 bases between. The germline gives CDR1 MDHEN, CDR2 SYDVKM. The CDR3 bases are TGTGCCAGCAGTTTCATCAGTGGGGAGACCCAGTACTTC. As protein: CASSFISGETQYF.